This is a list of T cell receptor beta chains from one sample in a study of cytomegalovirus exposure and HLA in healthy donors. Sequencing was performed with immunoSEQ multiplex PCR; in TCRdb, only in-frame clones are kept and a portion is missing. The data show approximately 170,000 clones, with more than 80% seen just once and about 2.4% held by the top ten. What was sequenced was PBMCs. These receptors were collected from a male donor in good health and CMV-seronegative. Both conserved end residues are part of each CDR3. A D gene is named only where the DNA matches it firmly. Only some rows state a clone size, as once, few, many or a class for expanded clones.

>few|TRBJ2-7|TRBV28|NA
TGTGCCAGCAGTCCGACGGGATTCTACGAGCAGTACTTC
CASSPTGFYEQYF
>once|TRBJ2-7|TRBV11-2|TRBD2
TGTGCCAGCAGCTTTGGCGGGAGGGTCCTCAGCAACGAGCAGTACTTC
CASSFGGRVLSNEQYF
>NA|TRBJ1-2|TRBV6-1|NA
TGTGCCAGCAGCTCCGGGAACACACAGGGCTACACCTTC
CASSSGNTQGYTF
>NA|TRBJ1-1|TRBV6-1|NA
TGTGCCAGCACAGGGCAGTTATACACTGAAGCTTTCTTT
CASTGQLYTEAFF
>NA|TRBJ1-2|TRBV28|TRBD1
TGTGCCAGCATCCACAGGGGTGCAGACTATGGCTACACCTTC
CASIHRGADYGYTF
>NA|TRBJ2-5|TRBV7-3|TRBD1
TGTGCCAGCAGCTTAACCGGCAGGGGGGAGACCCAGTACTTC
CASSLTGRGETQYF
>NA|TRBJ2-1|TRBV13|NA
TGTGCCAGCAGTCACCGGGACACCTACAATGAGCAGTTCTTC
CASSHRDTYNEQFF
>NA|TRBJ2-1|TRBV29-1|TRBD2
TGCAGCGTGGACCTAGCGGGAGGGTCCTACAATGAGCAGTTCTTC
CSVDLAGGSYNEQFF
>NA|TRBJ1-1|TRBV10-3|TRBD1
TGTGCCATCAAAAGCGGACAGGGTGGGATGAACACTGAAGCTTTCTTT
CAIKSGQGGMNTEAFF
>NA|TRBJ2-6|TRBV28|TRBD1
TGTGCCAGCAGTCCCACGGGACAGGGGACCAACGTCCTGACTTTC
CASSPTGQGTNVLTF
>NA|TRBJ1-2|TRBV18|TRBD1
TGTGCCAGCTCACCTACGGACAGGGTAGGAGGCTACACCTTC
CASSPTDRVGGYTF
>NA|TRBJ2-1|TRBV9|TRBD1
TGTGCCAGCAGCCCTGGACAGGGTGGCTATGAGCAGTTCTTC
CASSPGQGGYEQFF
>NA|TRBJ2-5|TRBV7-2|TRBD1
TGTGCCAGCAGCCCGGGACAGGGTGTCGAGACCCAGTACTTC
CASSPGQGVETQYF
>NA|TRBJ1-4|TRBV2|NA
TGTGCCAGCAGTTCCAACAGGTTACTGCGAGAAAAACTGTTTTTT
CASSSNRLLREKLFF
>NA|TRBJ1-1|TRBV19|NA
TGTGCCAGTAGTAGGGGCCTGAACACTGAAGCTTTCTTT
CASSRGLNTEAFF
>NA|TRBJ1-5|TRBV19|NA
TGTGCCAGTAAATATAGGAAGGGGCAGGATGGCAATCAGCCCCAGCATTTT
CASKYRKGQDGNQPQHF
>NA|TRBJ1-1|TRBV7-2|NA
TGTGCCAGCAGCCCCAGCGGCAACACTGAAGCTTTCTTT
CASSPSGNTEAFF
>NA|TRBJ2-7|TRBV28|NA
TGTGCCAGCAGAAAACCGGGGTTGTACGAGCAGTACTTC
CASRKPGLYEQYF
>few|TRBJ1-4|TRBV19|NA
TGTGCCAGTAGTCTCAGCCACCGTGGGAGTGAAAAACTGTTTTTT
CASSLSHRGSEKLFF
>few|TRBJ2-5|TRBV6-5|NA
TGTGCCAGCAGTTACCAGGGTGCCCAGTACTTC
CASSYQGAQYF
>NA|TRBJ2-5|TRBV5-6|NA
TGTGCCAGCAGCTTCGGGGCGCGGCCGGGGGTCCAGTACTTC
CASSFGARPGVQYF
>NA|TRBJ2-2|TRBV27|TRBD2
TGTGCCAGCAGTCATAGCGGGGGGAGACAGTTAATCAGAGGCGGGGAGCTGTTTTTT
CASSHSGGRQLIRGGELFF
>NA|TRBJ2-2|TRBV5-1|TRBD1
TGCGCCAGCAGCTTAAGGGACAGCTTCACCGGGGAGCTGTTTTTT
CASSLRDSFTGELFF
>NA|TRBJ1-3|TRBV5-1|NA
TGCGCCAGCAGCTTCGGCACAGACATTGGAAACACCATATATTTT
CASSFGTDIGNTIYF
>NA|TRBJ1-5|TRBV19|NA
TGTGCCAGTAGTATAGGCAGGGGTCCTCAGCCCCAGCATTTT
CASSIGRGPQPQHF
>NA|TRBJ1-2|TRBV5-4|NA
TGTGCCAGCAGCTTGGAGAGGACAGAGAATGGCTACACCTTC
CASSLERTENGYTF
>NA|TRBJ2-2|TRBV25-1|TRBD1
TGTGCCAGCAGTCTAGGGGCAGGGGGCACCGGGGAGCTGTTTTTT
CASSLGAGGTGELFF
>NA|TRBJ2-3|TRBV30|NA
TGTGCCTGGAGTGTAGGACGGGCCGGGGCAGATACGCAGTATTTT
CAWSVGRAGADTQYF
>few|TRBJ2-3|TRBV19|NA
TGTGCCAGCGGCGACTCATCCGATACGCAGTATTTT
CASGDSSDTQYF
>NA|TRBJ2-7|TRBV28|TRBD2
TGTGCCAGCAGTCAAGACTTCAGGGAGGGAGAGCAGTACTTC
CASSQDFREGEQYF
>NA|TRBJ2-7|TRBV7-2|NA
TGTGCCAGCAGCCCAGGGTGGCGGGGCGAGCAGTACTTC
CASSPGWRGEQYF
>NA|TRBJ1-2|TRBV29-1|NA
TGCAGCGTTGTCCGGGACATCTATGGCTACACCTTC
CSVVRDIYGYTF
>once|TRBJ2-4|TRBV5-1|NA
TGCGCCAGCAGACCGGACAGAGTAGCCAAAAACATTCAGTACTTC
CASRPDRVAKNIQYF
>NA|TRBJ2-1|TRBV9|TRBD2
TGTGCCAGCAGCGTGGGACTAGCGGGAGGTCTGAGCTCCTACAATGAGCAGTTCTTC
CASSVGLAGGLSSYNEQFF
>NA|TRBJ2-7|TRBV9|NA
TGTGCCAGCAGCCCTCACAGGGCCTCCGACTCCTACGAGCAGTACTTC
CASSPHRASDSYEQYF
>NA|TRBJ1-1|TRBV7-2|NA
TGTGCCAGCAGCTTTACAGGAGTCAACACTGAAGCTTTCTTT
CASSFTGVNTEAFF
>NA|TRBJ1-2|TRBV7-2|NA
TGTGCCAGCAGCTCCTCCGGCAGGTTTAACTATGGCTACACCTTC
CASSSSGRFNYGYTF
>NA|TRBJ1-1|TRBV7-3|NA
TGTGCCAGCAGCTACAGGGAAGCCTCTGAAGCTTTCTTT
CASSYREASEAFF
>NA|TRBJ1-6|TRBV4-1|NA
TGCGCCAGCAGCCAAGTCGTAATCTCACCCCTCCACTTT
CASSQVVISPLHF
>NA|TRBJ2-7|TRBV29-1|NA
TGCAGCGTTGTTCGCACGACAACCTACGAGCAGTACTTC
CSVVRTTTYEQYF
>NA|TRBJ2-5|TRBV7-8|TRBD1
TGTGCCAGCAGCGGATACAGGGGGCGCGGAGAAGAGACCCAGTACTTC
CASSGYRGRGEETQYF
>NA|TRBJ2-3|TRBV9|NA
TGTGCCAGCAGCGTAGATTTCTCCGATACGCAGTATTTT
CASSVDFSDTQYF
>NA|TRBJ1-4|TRBV28|NA
TGTGCCAGCAGCTCAAGGGGGGGCGGTGAAAAACTGTTTTTT
CASSSRGGGEKLFF
>NA|TRBJ1-2|TRBV6-1|NA
TGTGCCAGCAGTGAAGCGGGTGCTGGGTCGGGCTATGGCTACACCTTC
CASSEAGAGSGYGYTF
>NA|TRBJ2-1|TRBV25-1|NA
TGTGCCAGCAGTGCCGGAATCAGGAATGAGCAGTTCTTC
CASSAGIRNEQFF
>NA|TRBJ2-3|TRBV6-5|TRBD1
TGTGCCAGCAGTGGGACAGGGTCGCCAGATACGCAGTATTTT
CASSGTGSPDTQYF
>NA|TRBJ2-5|TRBV21-1|NA
TGTGCCAGCAGCAAATGGGGGACAGGGTTAGAGACCCAGTACTTC
CASSKWGTGLETQYF
>NA|TRBJ1-4|TRBV18|TRBD1
TGTGCCAGCTCAAGCCGGGACAGGGAGACCCAAAAACTGTTTTTT
CASSSRDRETQKLFF
>once|TRBJ1-2|TRBV7-9|TRBD1
TGTGCCAGCAGCCACCGGGACAGGGGGGAAAGGGGCTACACCTTC
CASSHRDRGERGYTF
>once|TRBJ2-7|TRBV4-1|NA
TGCGCCAGCAGTGAGCGAGGAATCTACGAGCAGTACTTC
CASSERGIYEQYF
>few|TRBJ2-5|TRBV14|NA
TGTGCCAGCAGCCATGTAAAAGAGACCCAGTACTTC
CASSHVKETQYF
>NA|TRBJ2-7|TRBV11-3|NA
TGTGCCAGCAGCTATCTCTCCGGGGCCTACGAGCAGTACTTC
CASSYLSGAYEQYF
>few|TRBJ1-5|TRBV6-6|TRBD1
TGTGCCAGCAGTTACAACAGGGGAAGCAATCAGCCCCAGCATTTT
CASSYNRGSNQPQHF
>NA|TRBJ2-1|TRBV28|TRBD1
TGTGCCAGCAGCCGGGACAGGGTACGCAATGAGCAGTTCTTC
CASSRDRVRNEQFF
>few|TRBJ2-7|TRBV25-1|TRBD2
TGTGCCAGCCGGCTAGCGGGGGGGCCTGAGCAGTACTTC
CASRLAGGPEQYF
>NA|TRBJ2-5|TRBV5-1|NA
TGCGCCAGCAGTCTTGGGTCGCGGTTCCAAGAAGAGACCCAGTACTTC
CASSLGSRFQEETQYF
>NA|TRBJ2-7|TRBV5-6|NA
TGTGCCAGCAGCTTGGGGGCAAGGCACGAGCAGTACTTC
CASSLGARHEQYF